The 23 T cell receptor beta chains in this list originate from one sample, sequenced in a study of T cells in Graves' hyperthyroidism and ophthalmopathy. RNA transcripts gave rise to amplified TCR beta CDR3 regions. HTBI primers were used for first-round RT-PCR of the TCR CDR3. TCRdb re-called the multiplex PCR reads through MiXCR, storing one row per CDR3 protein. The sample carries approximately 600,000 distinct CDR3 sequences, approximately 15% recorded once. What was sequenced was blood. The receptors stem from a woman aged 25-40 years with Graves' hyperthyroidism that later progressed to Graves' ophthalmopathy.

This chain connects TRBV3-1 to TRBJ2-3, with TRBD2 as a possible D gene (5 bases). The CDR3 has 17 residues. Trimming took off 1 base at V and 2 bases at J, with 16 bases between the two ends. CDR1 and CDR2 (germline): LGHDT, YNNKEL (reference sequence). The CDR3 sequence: CASSQVIAGYPTDTQYF. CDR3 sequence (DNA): TGTGCCAGCAGCCAAGTCATCGCGGGTTACCCCACAGATACGCAGTATTTT.

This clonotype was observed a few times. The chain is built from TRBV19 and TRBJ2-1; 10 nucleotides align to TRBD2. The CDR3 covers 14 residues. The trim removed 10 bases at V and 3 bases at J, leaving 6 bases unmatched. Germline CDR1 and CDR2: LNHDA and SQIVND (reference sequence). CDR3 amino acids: CATSGRAYYNEQFF. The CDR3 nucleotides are TGTGCCACCAGCGGGAGGGCGTACTACAATGAGCAGTTCTTC.

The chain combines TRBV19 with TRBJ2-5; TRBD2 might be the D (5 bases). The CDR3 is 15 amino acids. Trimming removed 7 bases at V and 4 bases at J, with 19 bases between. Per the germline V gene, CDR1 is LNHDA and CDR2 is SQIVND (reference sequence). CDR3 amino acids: CASTHGVDLAETQYF. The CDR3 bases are TGTGCCAGTACCCACGGGGTGGATTTGGCAGAGACCCAGTACTTC.

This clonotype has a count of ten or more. The CDR3 DNA is TGTGCCAGCAGCTTTGGGGGAGGTGGTTCACCCCTCCACTTT. Its protein is CASSFGGGGSPLHF. This chain uses TRBV7-2 with TRBJ1-6; D perhaps matches TRBD1 (5 bases). CDR1 is SGHTA, CDR2 FQGNSA, per germline. The CDR3 extends over 14 amino acids. Trimming took 3 bases from V and 9 from J, leaving 12 bases between them. Drawing the rest from reference TRBV7-2 and TRBJ1-6, the complete variable domain is GAGVSQSPSNKVTEKGKDVELRCDPISGHTALYWYRQSLGQGLEFLIYFQGNSAPDKSGLPSDRFSAERTGGSVSTLTIQRTQQEDSAVYLCASSFGGGGSPLHFGNGTRLTVT.

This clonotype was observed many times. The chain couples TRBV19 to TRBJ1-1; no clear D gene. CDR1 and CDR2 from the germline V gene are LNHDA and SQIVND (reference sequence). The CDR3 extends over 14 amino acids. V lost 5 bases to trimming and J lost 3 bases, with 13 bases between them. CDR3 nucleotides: TGTGCCAGTAGTTTCGGAAGCGGGGACACTGAAGCTTTCTTT. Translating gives CASSFGSGDTEAFF. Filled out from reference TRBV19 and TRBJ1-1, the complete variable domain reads DGGITQSPKYLFRKEGQNVTLSCEQNLNHDAMYWYRQDPGQGLRLIYYSQIVNDFQKGDIAEGYSVSREKKESFPLTVTSAQKNPTAFYLCASSFGSGDTEAFFGQGTRLTVV.

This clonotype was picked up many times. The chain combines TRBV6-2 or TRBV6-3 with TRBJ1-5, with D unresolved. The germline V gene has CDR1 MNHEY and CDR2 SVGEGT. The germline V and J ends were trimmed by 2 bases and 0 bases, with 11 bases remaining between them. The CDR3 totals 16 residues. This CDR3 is CASSYKADYSNQPQHF. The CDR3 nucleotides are TGTGCCAGCAGTTACAAGGCGGATTATAGCAATCAGCCCCAGCATTTT.

The DNA of the CDR3 is TGTGCCAGCATCGTAGGTACCAGGGGGTCCGGGGAGCTGTTTTTT. Amino acids: CASIVGTRGSGELFF. The chain combines TRBV6-1 with TRBJ2-2; TRBD1 matches at 7 bases. This CDR3 region has 15 residues. Germline V lookup: CDR1 MNHNS, CDR2 SASEGT. After removal of 7 bases from V and 6 bases from J, the junction contained 11 bases not matched to a gene.

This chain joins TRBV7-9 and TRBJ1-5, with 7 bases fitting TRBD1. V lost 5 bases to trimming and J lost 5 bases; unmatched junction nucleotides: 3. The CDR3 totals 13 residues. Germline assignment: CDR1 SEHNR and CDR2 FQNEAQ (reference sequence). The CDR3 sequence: CASSRDSYQPQHF. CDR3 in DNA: TGTGCCAGCAGCCGGGACAGCTATCAGCCCCAGCATTTT.

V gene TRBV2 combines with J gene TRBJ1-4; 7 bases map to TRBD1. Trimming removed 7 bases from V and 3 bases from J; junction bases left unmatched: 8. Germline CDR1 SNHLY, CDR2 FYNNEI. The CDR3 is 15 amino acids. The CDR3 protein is CASIARGMANEKLFF. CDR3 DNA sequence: TGTGCCAGCATCGCCAGGGGGATGGCTAATGAAAAACTGTTTTTT.

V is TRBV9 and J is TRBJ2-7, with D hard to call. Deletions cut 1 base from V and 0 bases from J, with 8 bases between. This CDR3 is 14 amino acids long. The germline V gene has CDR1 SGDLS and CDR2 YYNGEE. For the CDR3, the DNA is TGTGCCAGCAGCGTACTAGGTAGCTCCTACGAGCAGTACTTC. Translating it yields CASSVLGSSYEQYF.

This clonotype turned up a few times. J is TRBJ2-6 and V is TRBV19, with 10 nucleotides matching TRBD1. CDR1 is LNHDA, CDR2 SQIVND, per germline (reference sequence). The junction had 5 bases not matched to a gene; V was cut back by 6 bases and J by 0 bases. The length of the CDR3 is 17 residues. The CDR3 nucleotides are TGTGCCAGTAGCCGACAGGGGGCGAGCTCTGGGGCCAACGTCCTGACTTTC. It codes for CASSRQGASSGANVLTF.

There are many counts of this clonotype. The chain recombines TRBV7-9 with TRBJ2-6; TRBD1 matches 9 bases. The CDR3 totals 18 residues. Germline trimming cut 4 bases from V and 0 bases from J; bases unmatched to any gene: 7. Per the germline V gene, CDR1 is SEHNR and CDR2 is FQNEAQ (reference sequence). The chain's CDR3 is CASSSSGQGFSGANVLTF. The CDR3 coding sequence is TGTGCCAGCAGCTCGTCCGGACAGGGGTTCTCTGGGGCCAACGTCCTGACTTTC.

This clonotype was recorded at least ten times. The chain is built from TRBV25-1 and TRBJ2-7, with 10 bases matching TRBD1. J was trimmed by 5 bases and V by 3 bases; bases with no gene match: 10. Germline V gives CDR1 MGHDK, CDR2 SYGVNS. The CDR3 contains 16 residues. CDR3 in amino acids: CASSDSRQGAIDEQYF. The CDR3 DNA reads TGTGCCAGCAGTGATTCGAGACAGGGGGCGATCGACGAGCAGTACTTC.

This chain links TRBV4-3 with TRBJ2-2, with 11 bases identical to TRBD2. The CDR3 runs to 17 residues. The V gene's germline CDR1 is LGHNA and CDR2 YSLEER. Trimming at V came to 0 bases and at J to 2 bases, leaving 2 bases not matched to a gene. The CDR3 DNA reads TGCGCCAGCAGCCAAGATAGCGGGAGGGTAAACACCGGGGAGCTGTTTTTT. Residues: CASSQDSGRVNTGELFF.

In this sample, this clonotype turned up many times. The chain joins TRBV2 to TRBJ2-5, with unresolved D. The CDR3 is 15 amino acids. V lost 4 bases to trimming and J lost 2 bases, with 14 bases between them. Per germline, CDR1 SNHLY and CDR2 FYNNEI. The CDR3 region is CASSVTSTEQETQYF. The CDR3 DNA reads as TGTGCCAGCAGTGTTACCTCAACAGAGCAAGAGACCCAGTACTTC.

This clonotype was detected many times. The CDR3, as DNA: TGTGCCAGCAGTCCCGGGACCGCCCGATATGGCTACACCTTC. It translates to CASSPGTARYGYTF. V usage is TRBV28 and J usage is TRBJ1-2; D may be TRBD1 (5 bases). Looked up from germline, CDR1 is MDHEN and CDR2 is SYDVKM. The CDR3 loop spans 14 amino acids. The V end was cut by 5 bases, the J end by 5 bases, with 15 bases between.

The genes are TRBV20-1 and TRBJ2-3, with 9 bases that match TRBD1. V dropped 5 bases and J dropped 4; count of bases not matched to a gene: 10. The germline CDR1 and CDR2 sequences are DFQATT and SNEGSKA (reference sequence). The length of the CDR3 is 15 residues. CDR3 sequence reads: CSAPRTGEGADTQYF. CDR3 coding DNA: TGCAGTGCTCCGAGGACAGGGGAGGGGGCAGATACGCAGTATTTT.

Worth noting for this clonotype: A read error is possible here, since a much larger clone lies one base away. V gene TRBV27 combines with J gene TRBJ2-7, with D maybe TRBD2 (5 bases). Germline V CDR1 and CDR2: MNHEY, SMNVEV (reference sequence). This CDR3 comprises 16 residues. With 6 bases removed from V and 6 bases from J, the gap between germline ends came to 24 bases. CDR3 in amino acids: CASRPLPDGENGEQYF. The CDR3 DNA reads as TGTGCCAGCAGACCCCTTCCCGACGGGGAAAATGGCGAGCAGTACTTC.

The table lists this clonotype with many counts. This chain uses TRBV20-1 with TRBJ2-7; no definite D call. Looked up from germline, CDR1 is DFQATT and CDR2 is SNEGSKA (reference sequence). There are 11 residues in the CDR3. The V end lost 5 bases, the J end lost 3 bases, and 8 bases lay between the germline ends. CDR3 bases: TGCAGTGCTGGCTCCGACTACGAGCAGTACTTC. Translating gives CSAGSDYEQYF.

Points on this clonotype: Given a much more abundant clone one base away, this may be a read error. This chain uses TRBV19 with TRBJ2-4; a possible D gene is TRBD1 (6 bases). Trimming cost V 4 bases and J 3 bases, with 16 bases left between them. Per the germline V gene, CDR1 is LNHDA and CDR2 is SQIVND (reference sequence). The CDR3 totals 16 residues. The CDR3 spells CASSNREYSVKNIQYF. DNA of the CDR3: TGTGCCAGTAGTAACAGGGAGTATTCGGTCAAAAACATTCAGTACTTC.

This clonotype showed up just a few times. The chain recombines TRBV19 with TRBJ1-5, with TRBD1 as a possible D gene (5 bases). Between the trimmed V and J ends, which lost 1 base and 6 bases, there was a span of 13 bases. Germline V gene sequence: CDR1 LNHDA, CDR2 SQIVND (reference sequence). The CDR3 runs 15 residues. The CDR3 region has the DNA TGTGCCAGTAGTATAGGGTTGGGGACGACTCAGCCCCAGCATTTT. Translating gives CASSIGLGTTQPQHF. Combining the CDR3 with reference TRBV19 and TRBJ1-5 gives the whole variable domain DGGITQSPKYLFRKEGQNVTLSCEQNLNHDAMYWYRQDPGQGLRLIYYSQIVNDFQKGDIAEGYSVSREKKESFPLTVTSAQKNPTAFYLCASSIGLGTTQPQHFGDGTRLSIL.

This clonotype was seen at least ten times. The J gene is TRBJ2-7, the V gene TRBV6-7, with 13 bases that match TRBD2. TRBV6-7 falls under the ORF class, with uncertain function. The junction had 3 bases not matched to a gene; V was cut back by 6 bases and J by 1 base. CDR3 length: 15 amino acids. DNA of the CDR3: TGTGCCAGCAGAAGGACTAGCGGGGGTTCCTACGAGCAGTACTTC. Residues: CASRRTSGGSYEQYF.

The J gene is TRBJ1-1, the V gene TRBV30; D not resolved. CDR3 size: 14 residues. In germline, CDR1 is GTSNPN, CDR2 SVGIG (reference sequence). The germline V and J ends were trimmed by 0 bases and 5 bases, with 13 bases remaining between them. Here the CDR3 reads CAWSVQGSRTEAFF. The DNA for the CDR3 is TGTGCCTGGAGTGTACAAGGGAGTCGGACTGAAGCTTTCTTT.